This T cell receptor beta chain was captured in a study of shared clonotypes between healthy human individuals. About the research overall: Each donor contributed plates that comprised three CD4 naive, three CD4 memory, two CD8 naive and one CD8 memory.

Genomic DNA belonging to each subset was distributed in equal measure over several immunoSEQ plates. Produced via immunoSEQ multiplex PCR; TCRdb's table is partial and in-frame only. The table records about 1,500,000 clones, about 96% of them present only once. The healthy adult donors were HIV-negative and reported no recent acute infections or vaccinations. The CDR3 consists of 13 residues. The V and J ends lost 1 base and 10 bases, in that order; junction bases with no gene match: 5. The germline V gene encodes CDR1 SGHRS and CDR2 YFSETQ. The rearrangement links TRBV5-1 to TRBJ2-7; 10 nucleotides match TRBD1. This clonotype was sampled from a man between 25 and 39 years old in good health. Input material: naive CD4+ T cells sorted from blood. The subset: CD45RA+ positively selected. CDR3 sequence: CASSLMTGGAQYF. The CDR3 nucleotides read TGCGCCAGCAGCTTGATGACAGGGGGCGCACAGTACTTC.